This is a list of T cell receptor beta chains from one sample in a study of cytomegalovirus exposure and HLA in healthy donors. Sequencing was performed with immunoSEQ multiplex PCR; in TCRdb, only in-frame clones are kept and a portion is missing. The sample lists around 200,000 clones, over 60% occurring once. Sequences were obtained from PBMCs. The receptors shown here come from a male donor in good health and CMV-seronegative. Both conserved end residues are part of each CDR3. A D gene is named only where the DNA matches it firmly. Size is omitted from some rows. Given values are once, few, many or a class for expanded clones.

TGCAGCGTGGGCCGGACAGGGAAAGATGAAAAACTGTTTTTT | CSVGRTGKDEKLFF | TRBV29-1 | TRBD1 | NA | TRBJ1-4
TGTGCCAGCAGCTTAAGATCAGGATACCAGCCCCAGCATTTT | CASSLRSGYQPQHF | TRBV7-8 | NA | once | TRBJ1-5
TGTGCCAGCAGCCCGAGACAAGCTAACTATGGCTACACCTTC | CASSPRQANYGYTF | TRBV27 | NA | NA | TRBJ1-2
TGTGCCAGCAGCGACAGGGAAGGGGACGAAAAACTGTTTTTT | CASSDREGDEKLFF | TRBV2 | TRBD1 | few | TRBJ1-4
TGTGCCTGCACCGGGACAGGGGACACTGAAGCTTTCTTT | CACTGTGDTEAFF | TRBV30 | TRBD1 | NA | TRBJ1-1
TGTGCCAGTAGTATTGGGGGACACACAGATACGCAGTATTTT | CASSIGGHTDTQYF | TRBV19 | NA | NA | TRBJ2-3
TGTGCCAGCAGCTTAGAGTTCGAGACTAGCGGGACCCAAGAGACCCAGTACTTC | CASSLEFETSGTQETQYF | TRBV7-6 | TRBD2 | NA | TRBJ2-5
TGTGCCAGCAGTTTACGGACTGAAGCTTTCTTT | CASSLRTEAFF | TRBV28 | NA | NA | TRBJ1-1
TGTGCCAGCAGCTCAGGACCCGGGACTGGAGGACAAGAGACCCAGTACTTC | CASSSGPGTGGQETQYF | TRBV7-7 | NA | few | TRBJ2-5
TGTGCCAGCAGCTTAACAGTAGGGGAAGTATATGGCTACACCTTC | CASSLTVGEVYGYTF | TRBV7-9 | NA | NA | TRBJ1-2
TGTGCCAGCAGCTTGTACCGAGAGTACGAGCAGTACTTC | CASSLYREYEQYF | TRBV7-2 | NA | NA | TRBJ2-7
TGTGCCAGCAGCCGGGACAGGGGGCGGTCTGGGGCCAACGTCCTGACTTTC | CASSRDRGRSGANVLTF | TRBV4-2 | TRBD1 | few | TRBJ2-6
TGTGCCAGCAGCCCCCGGCGGAGGAACACTGAAGCTTTCTTT | CASSPRRRNTEAFF | TRBV11-2 | NA | NA | TRBJ1-1
TGCGCCAGCAGCCAAAGGCTCGGGATTGGGGACTACGAGCAGTACTTC | CASSQRLGIGDYEQYF | TRBV4-1 | NA | NA | TRBJ2-7
TGTTCCAGCAGCTTAGGGGGACAGGTCTACGAGCAGTACTTC | CSSSLGGQVYEQYF | TRBV7-9 | TRBD1 | NA | TRBJ2-7
TGTGCCAGCAGTGAAGCCCCAGGGCACTATTACGAGCAGTACTTC | CASSEAPGHYYEQYF | TRBV2 | NA | NA | TRBJ2-7
TGTGCCAGCAGCCAGAGACAGAACACTGAAGCTTTCTTT | CASSQRQNTEAFF | TRBV11-2 | NA | NA | TRBJ1-1
TGTGCCAGCAGTTTATTAACAGGGGAGTTCGATGAGCAGTTCTTC | CASSLLTGEFDEQFF | TRBV27 | TRBD1 | NA | TRBJ2-1
TGTGCCAGCAGTGACAGGTCGGGCAATCAGCCCCAGCATTTT | CASSDRSGNQPQHF | TRBV27 | NA | NA | TRBJ1-5
TGTGCCAGCAGCGTAGACCCTGGCAGGTCCTACGAGCAGTACTTC | CASSVDPGRSYEQYF | TRBV9 | NA | NA | TRBJ2-7
TGTGCCAGCAGCCCGGCGGGGTTGGTGACTGAAGCTTTCTTT | CASSPAGLVTEAFF | TRBV27 | NA | NA | TRBJ1-1
TGTGCCAGCAGCTACCTCGGGGGGGACACCGGGGAGCTGTTTTTT | CASSYLGGDTGELFF | TRBV7-3 | TRBD2 | NA | TRBJ2-2
TGTGCCAGCAGCTTAGCCGGGACAGGGGTTGCCTATGGCTACACCTTC | CASSLAGTGVAYGYTF | TRBV7-9 | TRBD1 | few | TRBJ1-2
TGCGCCAGCAGCCGACACCGGACTAGCGGGGACTACGAGCAGTACTTC | CASSRHRTSGDYEQYF | TRBV5-1 | TRBD2 | NA | TRBJ2-7
TGTGCCAGCAGCTTAAGAGATGGGGGGGGGAACATTCAGTACTTC | CASSLRDGGGNIQYF | TRBV7-2 | TRBD2 | NA | TRBJ2-4
TGCGCCAGCAGCTTGACAGGGGGCGCAGATACGCAGTATTTT | CASSLTGGADTQYF | TRBV5-1 | TRBD1 | NA | TRBJ2-3
TGCAGCGCGGGACAGGACCCCTACGAGCAGTACTTC | CSAGQDPYEQYF | TRBV29-1 | TRBD1 | NA | TRBJ2-7
TGCGCCAGCAGCCCTTGGACAGGGAGTCACGAGCAGTACTTC | CASSPWTGSHEQYF | TRBV4-1 | TRBD1 | NA | TRBJ2-7
TGTGCCAGCAGTCACCCTCAGGGGAGTGGAAACACCATATATTTT | CASSHPQGSGNTIYF | TRBV6-6 | NA | NA | TRBJ1-3
TGTGCCAGCAGCTTAGGGACAGTTGAAGCTTTCTTT | CASSLGTVEAFF | TRBV11-2 | NA | NA | TRBJ1-1
TGTGCCACCAGCAGAGATATTCAGGTCGTGAACACTGAAGCTTTCTTT | CATSRDIQVVNTEAFF | TRBV15 | NA | NA | TRBJ1-1
TGTGCCAGCAGATCAGTCCAAGAGACCCAGTACTTC | CASRSVQETQYF | TRBV6-1 | NA | NA | TRBJ2-5
TGTGCCTGGAGGGCGAGAGGACTAGCGGGAGACGGGGAGCTGTTTTTT | CAWRARGLAGDGELFF | TRBV30 | TRBD2 | few | TRBJ2-2
TGTGCCAGCAGTACGGGGGTGGCAGAGACCCAGTACTTC | CASSTGVAETQYF | TRBV21-1 | NA | NA | TRBJ2-5
TGTGCCAGCAGCTTGTTGCAGGGTTGGACTGAAGCTTTCTTT | CASSLLQGWTEAFF | TRBV5-4 | NA | NA | TRBJ1-1
TGTGCCAGCAGCCCAGCACCGGGACAGATCTACGAGCAGTACTTC | CASSPAPGQIYEQYF | TRBV7-6 | TRBD1 | NA | TRBJ2-7
TGTGCCAGCAGCTTAGCGGGAGGCGACGGCTACACCTTC | CASSLAGGDGYTF | TRBV7-2 | NA | NA | TRBJ1-2
TGTGCCAGCAGTTTATCGGCGGGAACTGGAAACACCATATATTTT | CASSLSAGTGNTIYF | TRBV27 | NA | NA | TRBJ1-3
TGTGCCAGCAGCGCTCTAGCGGGGGGGCCCGGTGAGCAGTTCTTC | CASSALAGGPGEQFF | TRBV6-5 | TRBD2 | NA | TRBJ2-1
TGTGCCAGCAGTAGGGCGGAGGGCCCAACAGATACGCAGTATTTT | CASSRAEGPTDTQYF | TRBV7-3 | NA | NA | TRBJ2-3
TGTGCCAGCAGCGTCTGGGGGGAGAGGAACACCGGGGAGCTGTTTTTT | CASSVWGERNTGELFF | TRBV7-3 | NA | few | TRBJ2-2
TGCGCCAGCAGCTTACGACAGGGGGCCAGCTCCTACGAGCAGTACTTC | CASSLRQGASSYEQYF | TRBV5-1 | TRBD1 | NA | TRBJ2-7
TGTGCCAGCAGCTTAGACCCCGTCACAGATACGCAGTATTTT | CASSLDPVTDTQYF | TRBV11-3 | NA | once | TRBJ2-3
TGTGCCAGCCGGGACAGGGGGCATCAGCCCCAGCATTTT | CASRDRGHQPQHF | TRBV7-2 | TRBD1 | NA | TRBJ1-5
TGCAGTGCTACGGGGGGCACTGAAGCTTTCTTT | CSATGGTEAFF | TRBV20-1 | NA | NA | TRBJ1-1
TGTGCCAGCAGCACGGGACAGGGTCTGGGTAATGAAAAACTGTTTTTT | CASSTGQGLGNEKLFF | TRBV7-2 | TRBD1 | NA | TRBJ1-4
TGTGCCAGCAGCTTAGTGCGGCAGAACTACGAGCAGTACTTC | CASSLVRQNYEQYF | TRBV7-2 | NA | NA | TRBJ2-7
TGTGCCACCACCCAGGGTTCTGAAAGCTACACCTTC | CATTQGSESYTF | TRBV6-5 | NA | NA | TRBJ1-2
TGTGCCAGCAATCCGGTGAACTATGGCTACACCTTC | CASNPVNYGYTF | TRBV28 | NA | NA | TRBJ1-2
TGTGCCTGGAGACCCTTCCAGAACTACGAGCAGTACTTC | CAWRPFQNYEQYF | TRBV30 | NA | NA | TRBJ2-7
TGTGCCAGCAGCTTCCTAGCGGGAGGGCGCAATGAGCAGTTCTTC | CASSFLAGGRNEQFF | TRBV7-3 | TRBD2 | NA | TRBJ2-1
TGTGCCAGCAGTGACAGAGGAGGACGGCAAGAGACCCAGTACTTC | CASSDRGGRQETQYF | TRBV6-1 | NA | NA | TRBJ2-5
TGTGCCAGTAGCCTTTGCCGGGACACCTTTTCCTACGAGCAGTACTTC | CASSLCRDTFSYEQYF | TRBV19 | NA | NA | TRBJ2-7
TGCGCCAGCAGCCAAGGGTCGGAGGTACTCGAGCAGTACTTC | CASSQGSEVLEQYF | TRBV4-1 | NA | NA | TRBJ2-7
TGTGCCAGCAGCAACTCGGGTAATCAACCCTACGAGCAGTACTTC | CASSNSGNQPYEQYF | TRBV7-9 | NA | NA | TRBJ2-7